These T cell receptor beta chains were read from a single sample in a study of blood T cell repertoires in COVID-19. Measured with immunoSEQ multiplex PCR; TCRdb has only the in-frame clones, and not every one. Among hundreds of thousands of clones listed, approximately 88% were seen once. Material: peripheral blood. These receptors originate from a young man with active or convalescent COVID-19. CDR3s include the opening cysteine and the closing phenylalanine or tryptophan. The size of a clone is reported for some rows only, either as once, few or many, or as a class for expanded clones.

>NA|TRBV3-1/TRBV3-2|TRBJ2-2
CASSQPYGTSGAGELFF
>NA|TRBV10-1|TRBJ2-1
CASSESKLAGGPTNEQFF
>NA|TRBV10-3|TRBJ2-5
CAIRGTGGRETQYF
>NA|TRBV7-9|TRBJ2-4
CASIPTQELAKNIQYF
>few|TRBV5-1|TRBJ2-7
CASQGTTYEQYF
>few|TRBV4-1|TRBJ1-1
CASSQEDRVVTEAFF
>NA|TRBV29-1|TRBJ1-2
CSVEGGRQGNYGYTF
>NA|TRBV6-5|TRBJ1-2
CASSYPGGHGYTF
>NA|TRBV27|TRBJ1-5
CASTQGQGQPQHF
>NA|TRBV27|TRBJ1-2
CASSSTGGSYTF
>NA|TRBV19|TRBJ1-5
CASSVPGFPLNQPQHF
>NA|TRBV5-6|TRBJ1-6
CASSLRSPARDSPLHF
>NA|TRBV2|TRBJ2-5
CASSTKETQYF
>once|TRBV2|TRBJ1-5
CASRTGTDDQPQHF
>NA|TRBV12-5|TRBJ2-1
CASGLGTGEYREQFF
>NA|TRBV19|TRBJ2-1
CASTHSGGAYNEQFF
>few|TRBV27|TRBJ1-2
CASGTGGGGYTF
>NA|TRBV3-1/TRBV3-2|TRBJ1-1
CASSPGSFMGTEAFF
>few|TRBV4-3|TRBJ1-4
CASSAGTPGGNEKLFF
>NA|TRBV6-6|TRBJ1-5
CASSSPYSNQPQHF
>NA|TRBV27|TRBJ1-5
CASSLARGLGQPQHF
>NA|TRBV5-1|TRBJ1-2
CASSRTGIYDGYTF
>NA|TRBV25-1|TRBJ2-3
CASSELPSGGTDTQYF
>once|TRBV5-4|TRBJ2-3
CASSSRTSGTDTQYF
>NA|TRBV9|TRBJ2-1
CASSVDGGLWGIEQFF
>NA|TRBV14|TRBJ2-3
CASSQGPGGSLSTDTQYF
>NA|TRBV6-5|TRBJ2-3
CASAQGSSTDTQYF
>NA|TRBV13|TRBJ2-2
CASSSTRNTGELFF
>NA|TRBV4-2|TRBJ1-4
CASSQEVGGLGEKLFF
>once|TRBV19|TRBJ2-1
CASSIPASGGGGQFF
>NA|TRBV12-3/TRBV12-4|TRBJ1-5
CASTDRVLQPQHF
>NA|TRBV15|TRBJ1-5
CATSRDSGNQPQHF
>NA|TRBV9|TRBJ1-6
CASSRMRDRINSPLHF
>NA|TRBV9|TRBJ2-6
CASSGSVGQKYSGANVLTF
>NA|TRBV6-6|TRBJ1-6
CASSRAWGGTYNSPLHF
>NA|TRBV7-2|TRBJ1-6
CASSLAGRTPLHF
>NA|TRBV4-3|TRBJ2-3
CASSQGRADTQYF
>NA|TRBV18|TRBJ1-3
CASSPSMSTGRSGNTIYF
>once|TRBV5-6|TRBJ2-1
CASSLAQTNSYNEQFF
>NA|TRBV5-4|TRBJ2-1
CASSGRDRASSEQFF
>NA|TRBV6-5|TRBJ2-3
CASSYGERGSTDTQYF
>NA|TRBV4-3|TRBJ1-3
CASSQGHSSGNTIYF
>NA|TRBV6-6|TRBJ1-6
CASRLGQGGDSPLHF
>NA|TRBV2|TRBJ2-7
CASSDLAGASYEQYF
>NA|TRBV5-1|TRBJ1-2
CASSSGTKNYGYTF
>once|TRBV25-1|TRBJ1-2
CASSNSSSGDYGYTF
>NA|TRBV18|TRBJ2-3
CASSPVSSDTQYF
>NA|TRBV18|TRBJ2-7
CASSPGVSSEQYF
>NA|TRBV3-1/TRBV3-2|TRBJ2-5
CASSQETLTETQYF
>NA|TRBV5-1|TRBJ2-7
CASSAQHSGTGVYEQYF